The next 29 T cell receptor beta chains were all read from a single sample in a study of CD8 T cells in Susac syndrome. When the RNA was reverse transcribed, random hexamers were used with an input of 0.5 to 1 ug. TCRdb re-analysed the immunoSEQ multiplex PCR reads in MiXCR, keeping a single row per CDR3 protein. The data contain about 180,000 distinct CDR3 sequences, over 90% of them singletons. The sequencing input was CD4+ T cells from PBMCs. Source of these receptors: a human donor with Susac syndrome.

The table lists this clonotype with a count of one. The rearrangement links TRBV29-1 to TRBJ2-3, with D maybe TRBD2 (6 bases). Germline CDR1 reads SQVTM; CDR2 reads ANQGSEA. The CDR3 sequence is 14 residues long. Trimming pared 3 bases from V and 0 bases from J, leaving 10 bases between. This CDR3 is CSVEGGTSTDTQYF. CDR3 bases: TGCAGCGTTGAGGGCGGGACGAGCACAGATACGCAGTATTTT.

The V gene is TRBV27, the J gene TRBJ1-2, with D hard to call. V was shortened by 7 bases and J by 2 bases, with 17 bases between the two germline ends. Looked up from germline, CDR1 is MNHEY and CDR2 is SMNVEV (reference sequence). CDR3 size: 15 residues. CDR3 DNA sequence: TGTGCCAGCACCGAAGGGCGCGGTGCAAACTATGGCTACACCTTC. Its translation is CASTEGRGANYGYTF.

The chain is built from TRBV25-1 and TRBJ1-1; 9 bases map to TRBD1. The ends lost 0 bases at V and 4 bases at J; junction bases unmatched: 6. Germline lookup yields CDR1 MGHDK and CDR2 SYGVNS. This CDR3 is 16 amino acids long. The chain's CDR3 is CASSEYVTGGSTEAFF. DNA for the CDR3: TGTGCCAGCAGTGAATATGTGACAGGGGGGAGCACTGAAGCTTTCTTT.

The rearrangement uses TRBV5-1 and TRBJ2-3, with 10 positions matching TRBD2. CDR1 is SGHRS and CDR2 is YFSETQ in the germline V gene. After removal of 4 bases from V and 4 bases from J, the junction contained 3 bases not matched to a gene. The CDR3 contains 14 residues. The CDR3: CASSSGGAPDTQYF. DNA of the CDR3: TGCGCCAGCAGCAGCGGGGGGGCCCCAGATACGCAGTATTTT. Complete variable domain (other parts from reference TRBV5-1 and TRBJ2-3): KAGVTQTPRYLIKTRGQQVTLSCSPISGHRSVSWYQQTPGQGLQFLFEYFSETQRNKGNFPGRFSGRQFSNSRSEMNVSTLELGDSALYLCASSSGGAPDTQYFGPGTRLTVL.

The chain links TRBV20-1 to TRBJ2-7; D is ambiguous. This CDR3 comprises 12 residues. In germline, CDR1 is DFQATT, CDR2 SNEGSKA (reference sequence). V was pared by 5 bases and J by 7 bases, with 15 bases between. CDR3 residues: CSAGEGAWEQYF. DNA of the CDR3: TGCAGTGCTGGGGAAGGAGCGTGGGAGCAGTACTTC.

The CDR3 loop reads CASSLDGTSAGELFF. The CDR3 coding sequence is TGCGCCAGCAGCTTGGACGGGACTAGTGCCGGGGAGCTGTTTTTT. V is TRBV5-1 and J is TRBJ2-2; 8 positions agree with TRBD2. Germline V gives CDR1 SGHRS, CDR2 YFSETQ. V shed 0 bases and J 6 bases; nucleotides not matched to a gene: 4. CDR3 length: 15 amino acids.

The chain employs TRBV5-4 and TRBJ2-7; D ambiguous. Trimming shortened V by 3 bases and J by 2 bases, and 9 bases separated the two germline ends. CDR1 and CDR2 (germline): SGHNT, YYREEE (reference sequence). The CDR3 length is 13 residues. CDR3 coding DNA: TGTGCCAGCAGCTGGGAAGGGACCTACGAGCAGTACTTC. Protein product: CASSWEGTYEQYF.

This sequence joins TRBV7-2 and TRBJ2-5; TRBD1 or TRBD2 may be the D gene (5 bases each). Trimming removed 8 bases from V and 2 bases from J, with 18 bases in between. The germline CDR1 and CDR2 sequences are SGHTA and FQGNSA. The CDR3 has 15 amino acids. In DNA, the CDR3 is TGTGCCAGCGGGGACCCGTGGACGAAGCAAGAGACCCAGTACTTC. This translates into CASGDPWTKQETQYF.

The rearrangement uses TRBV18 and TRBJ1-1; the D gene is possibly TRBD1 (5 bases). The CDR3 covers 15 residues. The V gene's germline CDR1 is KGHSH and CDR2 LQKENI. Deletions cut 5 bases from V and 2 bases from J, with 15 bases between. The CDR3, as DNA: TGTGCCAGCTCAGCCTCCCGAGGGGACAACACTGAAGCTTTCTTT. Translating it yields CASSASRGDNTEAFF.

The chain carries TRBV6-1 and TRBJ1-1, with D possibly TRBD1 on 5 matching bases. The ends were cut back, 3 bases at V and 0 bases at J, with 14 bases in the middle. CDR1 and CDR2 from the germline V gene are MNHNS and SASEGT. This CDR3 comprises 16 residues. The DNA for the CDR3 is TGTGCCAGCAGTGACGCGGGGCGAACGATGAACACTGAAGCTTTCTTT. Translated: CASSDAGRTMNTEAFF.

This chain links TRBV20-1 with TRBJ1-1, with no clear D. V was pared by 8 bases and J by 0 bases, with 7 bases between. Per the germline V gene, CDR1 is DFQATT and CDR2 is SNEGSKA (reference sequence). This CDR3 region has 11 residues. CDR3 protein: CSPRLNTEAFF. The CDR3 DNA follows: TGCAGTCCGAGGCTGAACACTGAAGCTTTCTTT.

The chain uses TRBV27 and TRBJ2-5, with D unresolved. This CDR3 spans 13 amino acids. The V and J ends lost 7 bases and 8 bases respectively, with 17 bases between them. Germline loops: CDR1 MNHEY, CDR2 SMNVEV (reference sequence). The DNA of the CDR3 is TGTGCCAGCACCGAGCCCCTCGAAGGAACCCAGTACTTC. This codes for CASTEPLEGTQYF.

The CDR3 loop is CASSQRTSGSSGANVLTF. CDR3 coding DNA: TGCGCCAGCAGCCAAAGGACTAGCGGGAGCTCTGGGGCCAACGTCCTGACTTTC. The chain employs TRBV4-3 and TRBJ2-6; 13 bases map to TRBD2. The CDR3 has 18 amino acids. Germline V gene data show CDR1 as LGHNA and CDR2 as YSLEER. Trimming removed 2 bases from V and 0 bases from J; junction bases left unmatched: 1.

This chain links TRBV4-3 with TRBJ2-1, with D uncertain. V was cut by 0 bases and J by 9 bases, with 15 bases left in between. This CDR3 comprises 15 residues. Germline assignment: CDR1 LGHNA and CDR2 YSLEER. CDR3 sequence: CASSQDPSELFEQFF. In DNA form, the CDR3 reads TGCGCCAGCAGCCAAGATCCCTCCGAACTTTTTGAGCAGTTCTTC.

The chain links TRBV28 to TRBJ2-1, with 12 bases that match TRBD2. V gave up 4 bases and J gave up 7 bases; unmatched junction bases: 8. This CDR3 is 16 amino acids long. Germline lookup yields CDR1 MDHEN and CDR2 SYDVKM. CDR3 loop: CASSSRTSGKLNEQFF. In DNA form, the CDR3 reads TGTGCCAGCAGTTCGCGGACTAGCGGGAAGTTAAATGAGCAGTTCTTC.

The rearrangement links TRBV14 to TRBJ2-5; D call uncertain. Germline V lookup: CDR1 SGHDN, CDR2 FVKESK. V was trimmed by 5 bases and J by 9 bases, leaving 13 bases between them. The CDR3 loop spans 12 amino acids. The CDR3 DNA is TGTGCCAGCAGCAGGAAACTGGGTTCCCAGTACTTC. Translation: CASSRKLGSQYF.

The J gene is TRBJ2-5, the V gene TRBV4-2; 10 nucleotides align to TRBD2. The length of the CDR3 is 17 residues. In germline, CDR1 is LGHNA, CDR2 YNFKEQ. V trimming: 0 bases; J trimming: 5 bases; junction bases outside the gene matches: 9. In nucleotides, the CDR3 is TGTGCCAGCAGCCAAGATGAATCTAGCGGGAGAATGGAGACCCAGTACTTC. This encodes CASSQDESSGRMETQYF.

The chain links TRBV7-9 to TRBJ1-2; D is unresolved. Germline CDR1 SEHNR, CDR2 FQNEAQ (reference sequence). V lost 3 bases and J 2 bases, leaving 10 bases between the germline ends. This CDR3 region has 14 residues. The CDR3 DNA reads as TGTGCCAGCAGCTTCTCGGTGGCCAACTATGGCTACACCTTC. Its translation is CASSFSVANYGYTF.

The genes are TRBV28 and TRBJ2-2; 8 nucleotides match TRBD2. The CDR3 extends over 15 amino acids. V was clipped by 5 bases and J by 4 bases; unmatched bases: 6. Germline V gene sequence: CDR1 MDHEN, CDR2 SYDVKM. The CDR3 DNA reads TGTGCCAGCAGTCAGGACAGCGGGGGCACCGGGGAGCTGTTTTTT. Translating it yields CASSQDSGGTGELFF. The whole variable domain, remainder taken from reference TRBV28 and TRBJ2-2, is DVKVTQSSRYLVKRTGEKVFLECVQDMDHENMFWYRQDPGLGLRLIYFSYDVKMKEKGDIPEGYSVSREKKERFSLILESASTNQTSMYLCASSQDSGGTGELFFGEGSRLTVL.

This chain uses TRBV2 with TRBJ2-3; 8 bases fit TRBD1. This CDR3 has 15 residues. Germline-derived CDR1 and CDR2 are SNHLY and FYNNEI. V lost 6 bases to trimming and J lost 0 bases; unmatched junction nucleotides: 5. The CDR3 DNA follows: TGTGCCAGCAGAGACAGGGGATCTAGCACAGATACGCAGTATTTT. Its protein product is CASRDRGSSTDTQYF. The full variable domain, completed using reference TRBV2 and TRBJ2-3, is EPEVTQTPSHQVTQMGQEVILRCVPISNHLYFYWYRQILGQKVEFLVSFYNNEISEKSEIFDDQFSVERPDGSNFTLKIRSTKLEDSAMYFCASRDRGSSTDTQYFGPGTRLTVL.

This chain connects TRBV5-8 to TRBJ1-5; 7 nucleotides align to TRBD1. CDR1 is SGHTS and CDR2 is YDEGEE in the germline V gene. The CDR3 spans 15 residues. V shed 6 bases and J 4 bases; nucleotides not matched to a gene: 10. Here the CDR3 DNA reads TGTGCCAGCACCATGACAGGGAGGACGAATCAGCCCCAGCATTTT. Amino acid sequence: CASTMTGRTNQPQHF.

CDR3 bases: TGTGCCAGCAGGAGCGCAGGGGGATTCACAGATACGCAGTATTTT. Encoded protein: CASRSAGGFTDTQYF. The chain links TRBV11-2 to TRBJ2-3, with TRBD1 matching 7 bases. This CDR3 contains 15 residues. The trim removed 6 bases at V and 2 bases at J, leaving 8 bases unmatched. Germline V gives CDR1 SGHAT, CDR2 FQNNGV.

V usage is TRBV28 and J usage is TRBJ1-2; no clear D. V dropped 7 bases and J dropped 0 bases, with 24 bases sitting between them. Germline CDR1 MDHEN, CDR2 SYDVKM. CDR3 length: 18 amino acids. Here the CDR3 reads CASTPGGQGLGANYGYTF. CDR3 DNA sequence: TGTGCCAGCACCCCTGGAGGGCAAGGTTTAGGAGCTAACTATGGCTACACCTTC.

The chain combines TRBV20-1 with TRBJ1-2; D perhaps matches TRBD1 (6 bases). Between the trimmed V and J ends, which lost 0 bases and 4 bases, there was a span of 9 bases. The CDR3 has 13 amino acids. Germline CDR1 is DFQATT and CDR2 is SNEGSKA (reference sequence). The DNA of the CDR3 is TGCAGTGCTAGAGAACAGGGTACCTATGGCTACACCTTC. Its translation: CSAREQGTYGYTF.

This clonotype showed up just once. At one end, the junction sequence differs from germline, possibly due to a read error. The V and J genes are TRBV7-7 and TRBJ2-5; 9 positions agree with TRBD2. Germline V gene lookup returns CDR1 SSHAT and CDR2 FNYEAQ (reference sequence). This CDR3 comprises 15 residues. CDR3 loop: CASSPVGGGDETQYF. The CDR3 region has the DNA TGTGCTAGCAGCCCAGTGGGCGGGGGGGATGAGACCCAGTACTTC.

This rearrangement joins TRBV20-1 to TRBJ1-1; maybe TRBD1 (5 bases). The CDR3 runs 16 residues. Trimming left V 1 base short and J 1 base short, with 16 bases between. Germline CDR1 DFQATT, CDR2 SNEGSKA (reference sequence). CDR3 coding DNA: TGCAGTGCTAGAGGTAGTGTCGGGGCTGGGAACACTGAAGCTTTCTTT. Protein: CSARGSVGAGNTEAFF.

The gene calls are TRBV19 and TRBJ2-3, with a weak D call TRBD2 (6 bases). V was pared by 9 bases and J by 3 bases, with 19 bases between. There are 15 residues in the CDR3. Germline loops: CDR1 LNHDA, CDR2 SQIVND (reference sequence). The CDR3 sequence is CASGGGIGGTDTQYF. DNA for the CDR3: TGTGCCAGCGGTGGCGGGATCGGTGGAACAGATACGCAGTATTTT.

V gene TRBV9 combines with J gene TRBJ1-1; a weak D match, TRBD1 (5 bases). This CDR3 is built from 14 residues. CDR1 is SGDLS, CDR2 YYNGEE, per germline. V was clipped by 3 bases and J by 6 bases, with 15 bases between them. CDR3: CASSGRDRAAEAFF. DNA for the CDR3: TGTGCCAGCAGCGGCAGGGATAGGGCCGCTGAAGCTTTCTTT.

The table lists this clonotype with a few counts. The chain employs TRBV11-2 and TRBJ2-7; the D gene is possibly TRBD1 (6 bases). The germline CDR1 and CDR2 sequences are SGHAT and FQNNGV. V was cut by 1 base and J by 11 bases, with 15 bases left in between. CDR3 length: 13 amino acids. DNA of the CDR3: TGTGCCAGCAGCTTAGCCATACAGGGCGGCAAGTACTTC. Translated, it gives CASSLAIQGGKYF. Variable domain in full (rest from reference TRBV11-2 and TRBJ2-7): EAGVAQSPRYKIIEKRQSVAFWCNPISGHATLYWYQQILGQGPKLLIQFQNNGVVDDSQLPKDRFSAERLKGVDSTLKIQPAKLEDSAVYLCASSLAIQGGKYFGPGTRLTVT.